This entry lists 18 T cell receptor beta chains sequenced from one sample in a study of OX40 agonist ivuxolimab in advanced cancers. Receptors were amplified or captured by the immunoSEQ multiplex PCR assay. The table comes from immuneACCESS by way of TCRdb, which keeps in-frame sequences with V and J called. Part of the clones is missing from these tables; in studies checked, under half for an unresolved V gene and the rest for unknown reasons. Present in this sample are 150,000 to 190,000 clones, 90% to 95% of which were seen just once. The ten most abundant clones make up 0.3% to 0.35% of the sample. The material was CD4+ or CD8+ T cells sorted from blood, obtained in a trial of the OX40 agonist ivuxolimab. These receptors were obtained from an adult with an advanced solid tumor such as melanoma, head and neck, liver or kidney cancer.

This chain connects TRBV5-8 to TRBJ2-3, with 10 bases identical to TRBD1. The germline V gene has CDR1 SGHTS and CDR2 YDEGEE. This CDR3 comprises 16 residues. The V gene end was trimmed by 1 base and the J gene end by 3 bases; junction bases not matched to a gene: 5. For the CDR3, the DNA is TGTGCCAGCAGCTTGTATCTGGGACAGGGGACAGATACGCAGTATTTT. It translates to CASSLYLGQGTDTQYF.

This chain uses TRBV28 with TRBJ1-1, with D possibly TRBD1 on 6 matching bases. Germline CDR1 reads MDHEN; CDR2 reads SYDVKM. V gave up 7 bases and J gave up 1 base, with 19 bases separating them. CDR3 size: 16 residues. CDR3 in amino acids: CASTLLHRATNTEAFF. The DNA of the CDR3 is TGTGCCAGCACACTACTCCACAGGGCGACGAACACTGAAGCTTTCTTT.

As for this clone: Other nucleotide sequences from this sample produce the same CDR3. The rearrangement links TRBV5-1 to TRBJ1-1; no firm D call. V lost 1 base and J 0 bases, leaving 7 bases between the germline ends. CDR1 and CDR2 (germline): SGHRS, YFSETQ. This CDR3 is built from 14 residues. The CDR3 sequence: CASSLTSLNTEAFF. The CDR3 DNA reads TGCGCCAGCAGCTTGACCAGCTTGAACACTGAAGCTTTCTTT.

This rearrangement joins TRBV6-6 to TRBJ1-1, with D uncertain. The CDR3 extends over 13 amino acids. The V gene lost 5 bases and the J gene lost 4 bases, with 11 bases spanning the gap. The germline gives CDR1 MNHNY, CDR2 SVGAGI (reference sequence). CDR3 nucleotides: TGTGCCAGCAGTCTAGTCTCCGGCACTGAAGCTTTCTTT. Its protein product is CASSLVSGTEAFF.

The chain is built from TRBV11-2 and TRBJ2-2; 13 nucleotides match TRBD2. Trimming took 4 bases from V and 8 from J; bases not matched to a gene: 7. Germline V CDR1 and CDR2: SGHAT, FQNNGV. There are 16 residues in the CDR3. The CDR3 spells CASSSLAGGPFGELFF. CDR3 coding DNA: TGTGCCAGCAGCTCACTAGCGGGGGGGCCTTTTGGGGAGCTGTTTTTT.

This rearrangement joins TRBV14 to TRBJ2-2; D ambiguous. CDR3 length equals 12 residues. Per germline, CDR1 SGHDN and CDR2 FVKESK. Deletions cut 4 bases from V and 7 bases from J, with 7 bases between. In nucleotides, the CDR3 is TGTGCCAGCAGCCGTACGAACGGGGAGCTGTTTTTT. It codes for CASSRTNGELFF.

V and J are TRBV28 and TRBJ2-7; weak D call: TRBD2 (7 bases). The V and J ends lost 8 bases and 1 base respectively, with 18 bases between them. The CDR3 runs to 15 residues. The germline V gene has CDR1 MDHEN and CDR2 SYDVKM. Here the CDR3 DNA reads TGTGCCAGCGTTAGTGGGGGGGCGGGATCCTACGAGCAGTACTTC. Translating gives CASVSGGAGSYEQYF.

This chain links TRBV6-5 with TRBJ1-1; a possible D gene is TRBD1 (6 bases). V was cut by 2 bases and J by 3 bases, with 13 bases left in between. From germline, CDR1 is MNHEY and CDR2 SVGAGI. This CDR3 comprises 15 residues. CDR3 amino acids: CASSYGAGVYTEAFF. The CDR3 DNA is TGTGCCAGCAGTTACGGGGCAGGGGTTTACACTGAAGCTTTCTTT.

This rearrangement joins TRBV27 to TRBJ1-2; a weak D match, TRBD1 (6 bases). CDR3 length: 15 amino acids. Per the germline V gene, CDR1 is MNHEY and CDR2 is SMNVEV (reference sequence). Trimming shortened V by 5 bases and J by 4 bases, and 17 bases separated the two germline ends. The CDR3: CASSPAFGGLYGYTF. CDR3 in DNA: TGTGCCAGCAGTCCTGCTTTTGGGGGCCTCTATGGCTACACCTTC.

The chain couples TRBV6-5 to TRBJ2-2; 9 nucleotides agree with TRBD1. This CDR3 has 14 residues. From germline, CDR1 is MNHEY and CDR2 SVGAGI. Trimming cost V 6 bases and J 7 bases; bases outside gene matches: 6. The CDR3 DNA sequence: TGTGCCAGCAGAGTGGGGACAGGGAGCGGGGAGCTGTTTTTT. Translation: CASRVGTGSGELFF.

This chain uses TRBV7-7 with TRBJ2-5; 10 nucleotides line up with TRBD2. Germline V gene lookup returns CDR1 SSHAT and CDR2 FNYEAQ (reference sequence). The CDR3 loop spans 15 amino acids. V lost 4 bases and J lost 5; bases outside the gene matches: 7. The CDR3 loop is CASSSQRGGRETQYF. The CDR3 nucleotides read TGTGCCAGCAGCTCCCAGCGGGGGGGCCGGGAGACCCAGTACTTC.

This clone was counted once. This sequence joins TRBV7-9 and TRBJ2-3; 11 bases agree with TRBD2. CDR3 length: 15 residues. Germline CDR1 SEHNR, CDR2 FQNEAQ (reference sequence). The V gene end was trimmed by 5 bases and the J gene end by 4 bases; junction bases not matched to a gene: 5. DNA of the CDR3: TGTGCCAGCAGCCTCGGGACTAGCGGTTCAGATACGCAGTATTTT. This gives the protein CASSLGTSGSDTQYF.

The chain recombines TRBV18 with TRBJ1-2, with 8 bases lining up with TRBD1. The CDR3 loop spans 15 amino acids. V gave up 3 bases and J gave up 4 bases; unmatched junction bases: 7. Germline CDR1 and CDR2: KGHSH and LQKENI. The CDR3 coding sequence is TGTGCCAGCTCACCCGGGACAGGTGATTCCTATGGCTACACCTTC. This gives the protein CASSPGTGDSYGYTF.

The rearrangement links TRBV5-4 to TRBJ2-1; D unclear. This CDR3 is built from 11 residues. The V end lost 4 bases, the J end lost 5 bases, and 4 bases lay between the germline ends. Germline CDR1 and CDR2: SGHNT and YYREEE (reference sequence). CDR3 DNA: TGTGCCAGCAGCCTCGACAATGAGCAGTTCTTC. Protein product: CASSLDNEQFF.

This clone was seen once. The gene calls are TRBV6-5 and TRBJ2-7, with 8 bases that match TRBD1. Trimming took 4 bases from V and 1 from J; bases not matched to a gene: 3. This CDR3 comprises 14 residues. Germline V gene lookup returns CDR1 MNHEY and CDR2 SVGAGI. The CDR3 reads CASSLQGVSYEQYF. CDR3 sequence (DNA): TGTGCCAGCAGTTTACAGGGGGTTTCCTACGAGCAGTACTTC.

The CDR3 DNA is TGTGCCAGCAGCCTCGACAGGGGGCTATCGTTCTTC. Protein product: CASSLDRGLSFF. V and J are TRBV7-2 and TRBJ2-1, with TRBD1 matching 10 bases. This CDR3 has 12 amino acids. Trimming removed 5 bases from V and 15 bases from J; junction bases left unmatched: 7. Germline CDR1 reads SGHTA; CDR2 reads FQGNSA. The full variable domain, in which reference TRBV7-2 and TRBJ2-1 provide the parts outside the CDR3, is GAGVSQSPSNKVTEKGKDVELRCDPISGHTALYWYRQSLGQGLEFLIYFQGNSAPDKSGLPSDRFSAERTGGSVSTLTIQRTQQEDSAVYLCASSLDRGLSFFGPGTRLTVL.

The rearrangement links TRBV7-2 to TRBJ2-2, with a possible D match to TRBD2 (6 bases). The V gene's germline CDR1 is SGHTA and CDR2 FQGNSA. Trimming took 8 bases from V and 7 from J, leaving 17 bases between them. The CDR3 is made up of 14 amino acids. The CDR3 bases are TGTGCCAGCCAGGAGGGAGAGTGGGTCGGGGAGCTGTTTTTT. Translated, it gives CASQEGEWVGELFF.

The genes are TRBV7-2 and TRBJ2-1; 11 bases match TRBD1. This CDR3 is built from 17 residues. Per germline, CDR1 SGHTA and CDR2 FQGNSA. Trimming at V came to 2 bases and at J to 5 bases, leaving 8 bases not matched to a gene. The DNA of the CDR3 is TGTGCCAGCAGCTTACTCGGACAGGGGGCATCGAACAATGAGCAGTTCTTC. Translating it yields CASSLLGQGASNNEQFF.